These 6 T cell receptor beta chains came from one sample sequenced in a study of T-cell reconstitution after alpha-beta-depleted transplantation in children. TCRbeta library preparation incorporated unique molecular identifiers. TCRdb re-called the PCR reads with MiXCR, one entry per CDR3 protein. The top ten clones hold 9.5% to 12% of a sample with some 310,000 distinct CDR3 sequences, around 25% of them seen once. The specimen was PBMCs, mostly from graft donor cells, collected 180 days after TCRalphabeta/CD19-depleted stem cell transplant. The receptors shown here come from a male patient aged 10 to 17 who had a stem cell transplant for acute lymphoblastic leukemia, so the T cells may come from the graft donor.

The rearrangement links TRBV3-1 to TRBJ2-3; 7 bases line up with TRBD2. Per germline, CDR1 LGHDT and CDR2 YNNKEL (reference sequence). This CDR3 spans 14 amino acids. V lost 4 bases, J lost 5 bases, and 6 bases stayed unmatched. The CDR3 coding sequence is TGTGCCAGCAGCCGCGCAGCGGGGAAAGATACGCAGTATTTT. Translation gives CASSRAAGKDTQYF.

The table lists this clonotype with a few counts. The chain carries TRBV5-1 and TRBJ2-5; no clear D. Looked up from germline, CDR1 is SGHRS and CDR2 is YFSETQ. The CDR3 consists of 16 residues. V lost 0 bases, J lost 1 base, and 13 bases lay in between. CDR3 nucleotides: TGCGCCAGCAGCTTGGCCGCGGCCTCAGGCCAAGAGACCCAGTACTTC. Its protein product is CASSLAAASGQETQYF.

The CDR3 nucleotides are TGCGCCAGCAGCTTGGTTTGGGGGGTAGGGGGCGCTGAAGCTTTCTTT. Its translation is CASSLVWGVGGAEAFF. The chain couples TRBV5-1 to TRBJ1-1; TRBD1 matches 7 bases. CDR1 SGHRS and CDR2 YFSETQ come from the germline V gene. CDR3 size: 16 residues. The trim removed 0 bases at V and 6 bases at J, leaving 11 bases unmatched. Complete variable domain (other parts from reference TRBV5-1 and TRBJ1-1): KAGVTQTPRYLIKTRGQQVTLSCSPISGHRSVSWYQQTPGQGLQFLFEYFSETQRNKGNFPGRFSGRQFSNSRSEMNVSTLELGDSALYLCASSLVWGVGGAEAFFGQGTRLTVV.

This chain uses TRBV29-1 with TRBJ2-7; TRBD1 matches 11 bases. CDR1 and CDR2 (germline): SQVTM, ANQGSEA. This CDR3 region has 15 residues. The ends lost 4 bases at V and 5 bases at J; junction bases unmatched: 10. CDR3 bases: TGCAGCGTTGGTTGGGCCCGGACAGGGGGCAACGAGCAGTACTTC. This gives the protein CSVGWARTGGNEQYF.

The CDR3 loop reads CASSDYNYGYTF. The CDR3 nucleotides are TGTGCCAGCAGTGATTATAACTATGGCTACACCTTC. V usage is TRBV25-1 and J usage is TRBJ1-2; D gene unclear. CDR1 and CDR2 from the germline V gene are MGHDK and SYGVNS. Between the trimmed V and J ends, which lost 3 bases and 1 base, there was a span of 3 bases. This CDR3 is built from 12 residues.

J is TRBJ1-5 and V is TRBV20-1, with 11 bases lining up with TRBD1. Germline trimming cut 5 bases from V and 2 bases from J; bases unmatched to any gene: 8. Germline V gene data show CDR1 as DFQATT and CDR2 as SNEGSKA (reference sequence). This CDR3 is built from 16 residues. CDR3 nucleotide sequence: TGCAGTGCTCCCCGGACAGGGGGCTGGGGCAATCAGCCCCAGCATTTT. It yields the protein CSAPRTGGWGNQPQHF.